These T cell receptor beta chains were read from a single sample in a study of blood T cell repertoires in COVID-19. The repertoire was sequenced with immunoSEQ multiplex PCR; TCRdb's copy has only in-frame clones and lacks some. The table includes approximately 140,000 clones, 75% to 90% detected once. Sequencing was done on a sample of peripheral blood. These receptors were collected from an older woman with active or convalescent COVID-19. Both conserved end residues are part of each CDR3. The D gene is left open where the match is weak. Clone size is not always given. Where it is, it says once, few, many or a class for expanded clones.

- TRBJ2-5 TRBD1 15 TRBV4-3 CASSQEGTGRETQYF TGCGCCAGCAGCCAAGAAGGGACAGGTAGAGAGACCCAGTACTTC
- TRBJ2-2 - 15 TRBV5-1 CASSLSQGGTGELFF TGCGCCAGCAGCTTGTCGCAGGGGGGTACCGGGGAGCTGTTTTTT
- TRBJ1-2 TRBD1 17 TRBV4-3 CASSVLSGTGKGYGYTF TGCGCCAGCAGCGTCCTATCCGGGACAGGGAAGGGTTATGGCTACACCTTC
- TRBJ2-1 - 12 TRBV3-1/TRBV3-2 CASSLSYNEQFF TGTGCCAGCAGCCTATCCTACAATGAGCAGTTCTTC
- TRBJ1-1 - 16 TRBV5-4 CASSRPVGGGAPEAFF TGTGCCAGCAGCCGTCCCGTCGGCGGCGGGGCCCCTGAAGCTTTCTTT
- TRBJ2-7 - 12 TRBV29-1 CSVGVETYEQYF TGCAGCGTCGGGGTCGAGACCTACGAGCAGTACTTC
- TRBJ1-2 - 15 TRBV4-3 CASSQERVGNYGYTF TGCGCCAGCAGCCAAGAGAGGGTAGGCAACTATGGCTACACCTTC
- TRBJ2-2 TRBD1 17 TRBV7-3 CASSSPAGTDLTGELFF TGTGCCAGCAGCTCCCCCGCCGGGACAGACCTCACCGGGGAGCTGTTTTTT
- TRBJ2-5 TRBD2 18 TRBV4-1 CASSQDGTSGGAEETQYF TGCGCCAGCAGCCAAGATGGGACTAGCGGGGGGGCCGAAGAGACCCAGTACTTC
- TRBJ1-1 - 14 TRBV7-8 CASSFITGSPEAFF TGTGCCAGCAGCTTCATAACAGGTTCCCCTGAAGCTTTCTTT
- TRBJ1-1 - 12 TRBV3-1/TRBV3-2 CASSQGRGEAFF TGTGCCAGCAGCCAGGGAAGGGGTGAAGCTTTCTTT
- TRBJ2-5 TRBD2 14 TRBV24-1 CATSGSAGGETQYF TGTGCCACCAGTGGCTCTGCGGGGGGGGAGACCCAGTACTTC
- TRBJ1-5 - 15 TRBV9 CASSGGHNSNQPQHF TGTGCCAGCAGCGGCGGACACAATAGCAATCAGCCCCAGCATTTT
- TRBJ2-3 TRBD1 17 TRBV4-3 CASSQRDRQASTDTQYF TGCGCCAGCAGCCAAAGGGACAGGCAAGCTAGCACAGATACGCAGTATTTT
- TRBJ2-1 TRBD1 12 TRBV29-1 CSVGQGNNEQFF TGCAGCGTTGGACAGGGGAATAATGAGCAGTTCTTC
- TRBJ1-4 - 11 TRBV7-9 CASSLLEELFF TGTGCCAGCAGCTTACTTGAGGAACTGTTTTTT
- TRBJ1-5 - 16 TRBV3-1/TRBV3-2 CASSQEGRSPDQPQHF TGTGCCAGCAGCCAAGAGGGCAGATCTCCCGATCAGCCCCAGCATTTT
- TRBJ1-1 - 11 TRBV7-9 CASSRGGEAFF TGTGCCAGCAGCCGGGGAGGTGAAGCTTTCTTT
- TRBJ2-7 TRBD1 16 TRBV7-2 CASSPSIGTGGHEQYF TGTGCCAGCAGCCCGAGCATTGGGACAGGGGGCCACGAGCAGTACTTC
- TRBJ2-7 - 15 TRBV7-2 CASSPSRQQYYEQYF TGTGCCAGCAGCCCTAGTCGACAGCAATATTACGAGCAGTACTTC
- TRBJ1-4 TRBD1 15 TRBV5-1 CASSPGTGGNEKLFF TGCGCCAGCAGCCCCGGGACAGGAGGCAATGAAAAACTGTTTTTT
once TRBJ1-2 - 15 TRBV6-5 CASSYSTGGGYGYTF TGTGCCAGCAGTTACTCGACCGGAGGTGGCTATGGCTACACCTTC
- TRBJ1-6 TRBD1 15 TRBV19 CASQSGQGAESPLHF TGTGCCAGCCAATCGGGACAGGGGGCTGAATCACCCCTCCACTTT
- TRBJ2-3 TRBD2 15 TRBV5-1 CASSLGLAVADTQYF TGCGCCAGCAGCTTGGGACTAGCGGTCGCAGATACGCAGTATTTT
- TRBJ2-5 - 13 TRBV9 CASSVEDYPAQYF TGTGCCAGCAGCGTAGAGGACTATCCGGCCCAGTACTTC
- TRBJ1-1 - 14 TRBV19 CASTTVGFGTEAFF TGTGCCAGTACCACTGTCGGGTTCGGCACTGAAGCTTTCTTT
- TRBJ1-5 - 15 TRBV5-6 CASSFGLTAGQPQHF TGTGCCAGCAGCTTCGGACTCACAGCGGGTCAGCCCCAGCATTTT
- TRBJ2-7 TRBD1 15 TRBV5-5 CASSLEGDSYYEQYF TGTGCCAGCAGCTTGGAGGGGGACAGTTACTACGAGCAGTACTTC
- TRBJ2-3 TRBD2 15 TRBV5-8 CASSPLAGGRDTQYF TGTGCCAGCAGCCCTCTCGCGGGGGGTCGGGATACGCAGTATTTT
- TRBJ1-1 - 12 TRBV10-3 CAISAGGTEAFF TGTGCCATCAGTGCGGGGGGGACTGAAGCTTTCTTT
- TRBJ1-2 TRBD1 15 TRBV5-1 CASSLALGTDYGYTF TGCGCCAGCAGCTTGGCCCTCGGGACAGACTATGGCTACACCTTC
- TRBJ1-2 TRBD1 16 TRBV7-6 CASSQLQGDLNYGYTF TGTGCCAGCAGCCAATTACAGGGGGACCTTAACTATGGCTACACCTTC
- TRBJ2-3 TRBD1 15 TRBV5-1 CASSPGTGGRDTQYF TGCGCCAGCAGCCCGGGGACAGGGGGCAGAGATACGCAGTATTTT